This TCR beta chain was identified during a study of metastatic and nonmetastatic thyroid tumors. Study as a whole: Comparison of repertoires was carried out across blood and tumor or nodule tissue from malignant and benign thyroid patients. Study-level results: Within blood and tumor, benign nodules reportedly had significantly lower TCR beta diversity than malignant thyroid tumors did.

TCRdb re-clonotyped the PCR reads via MiXCR. Of about 39,000 clones listed, approximately 20% are singletons. Concerning this clone: No antigen is known for it. A much larger clone lies one base from this, so it may be a read error.

Before thyroid surgery, none of the patients had received any treatment. The specimen was tumor tissue. This TCR came from a female donor with papillary thyroid cancer or a benign thyroid nodule (not recorded which). Some clones in this sample may be carry-over from other donors' samples.

The CDR3, as DNA: TGTGCCGGCTCACCACCGTTAATTTCTGAAGCTTTCTTT. Its translation: CAGSPPLISEAFF. The V and J genes are TRBV18 and TRBJ1-1; D is unresolved. The CDR3 has 13 amino acids. CDR1 is KGHSH, CDR2 LQKENI, per germline.